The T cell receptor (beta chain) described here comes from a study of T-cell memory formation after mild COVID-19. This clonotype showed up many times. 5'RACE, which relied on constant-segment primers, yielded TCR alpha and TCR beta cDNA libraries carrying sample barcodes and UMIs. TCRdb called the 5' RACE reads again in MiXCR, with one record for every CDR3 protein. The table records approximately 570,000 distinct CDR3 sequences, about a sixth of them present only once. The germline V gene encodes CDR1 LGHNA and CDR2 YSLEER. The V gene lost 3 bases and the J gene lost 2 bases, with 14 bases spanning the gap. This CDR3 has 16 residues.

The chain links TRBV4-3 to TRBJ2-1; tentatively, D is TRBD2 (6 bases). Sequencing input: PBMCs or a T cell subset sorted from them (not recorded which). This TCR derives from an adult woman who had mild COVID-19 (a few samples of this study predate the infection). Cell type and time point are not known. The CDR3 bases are TGCGCCAGCAGCCAGGTCGGGGGTGGGACCTACAATGAGCAGTTCTTC. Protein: CASSQVGGGTYNEQFF.